The source of this TCR beta chain is a study of OX40 agonist ivuxolimab in advanced cancers. The CDR3 contains 12 residues. Germline V lookup: CDR1 SGHAT, CDR2 FQNNGV. The V and J ends lost 8 bases and 4 bases, in that order; junction bases with no gene match: 2. The assay was immunoSEQ multiplex PCR, and TCRdb's table has in-frame clones only and misses some. In the table there are more than 55,000 clones, 70% to 85% of which are singletons. With autoimmune disease history or systemic immunosuppression, patients were excluded. The chain combines TRBV11-2 with TRBJ2-1, with 7 positions matching TRBD2. The sequence was obtained from an adult with an advanced solid tumor such as melanoma, head and neck, liver or kidney cancer. The input for sequencing was CD4+ or CD8+ T cells sorted from blood, taken in a trial of the OX40 agonist ivuxolimab. This CDR3 reads CASGGVYNEQFF. The CDR3 nucleotides read TGTGCCAGCGGGGGGGTATACAATGAGCAGTTCTTC.